The 24 T cell receptor beta chains below all came from one sample that was sequenced in a study of regulatory T cells in long-lasting Graves disease. Time point: persistent/refractory GD, antithyroid drugs over 5 years with positive TRAb. Making the TCR library involved RNA that had been extracted from PBMCs. CDR3 regions were amplified by Arm-PCR using iRepertoire HTBI primers to build TCR beta libraries. TCRdb processed the multiplex PCR reads anew with MiXCR; each CDR3 protein has one entry. Among a few hundred thousand distinct CDR3 sequences listed, roughly 23% were seen once. Sequenced material: peripheral blood mononuclear cells (PBMCs), taken when the disease was refractory, from a patient treated with antithyroid drugs. All receptors derive from a woman in her forties with Graves disease.

This CDR3 is CASSLRVRGAEAFF. The DNA of the CDR3 is TGTGCCAGCAGTTTAAGGGTGAGGGGGGCTGAAGCTTTCTTT. The chain couples TRBV28 to TRBJ1-1; perhaps TRBD1 as D (6 bases). The CDR3 runs 14 residues. The ends were cut back, 2 bases at V and 6 bases at J, with 13 bases in the middle. Germline assignment: CDR1 MDHEN and CDR2 SYDVKM. The complete variable domain, with remaining parts taken from reference TRBV28 and TRBJ1-1, reads DVKVTQSSRYLVKRTGEKVFLECVQDMDHENMFWYRQDPGLGLRLIYFSYDVKMKEKGDIPEGYSVSREKKERFSLILESASTNQTSMYLCASSLRVRGAEAFFGQGTRLTVV.

This clonotype appeared many times. The chain is built from TRBV5-1 and TRBJ2-7; 7 nucleotides line up with TRBD1. The germline V gene has CDR1 SGHRS and CDR2 YFSETQ. The CDR3 has 14 amino acids. V gave up 3 bases and J gave up 2 bases; unmatched junction bases: 5. The chain's CDR3 is CASSYAGTAYEQYF. The CDR3 region has the DNA TGCGCCAGCAGCTATGCCGGGACAGCCTACGAGCAGTACTTC.

This clonotype was counted at least ten times. The chain links TRBV29-1 to TRBJ1-1; 7 nucleotides agree with TRBD1. There are 13 residues in the CDR3. Germline lookup yields CDR1 SQVTM and CDR2 ANQGSEA. V was pared by 7 bases and J by 2 bases, with 7 bases of the junction left unmatched. CDR3 sequence reads: CSAHRGTNTEAFF. The CDR3 DNA follows: TGCAGCGCCCACAGGGGCACCAACACTGAAGCTTTCTTT.

Many counts were recorded for this clonotype. The chain carries TRBV28 and TRBJ2-7, with D hard to call. This CDR3 spans 14 amino acids. Trimming took 2 bases from V and 2 from J, leaving 10 bases between them. The germline gives CDR1 MDHEN, CDR2 SYDVKM. CDR3: CASSLGPFPYEQYF. The CDR3 DNA is TGTGCCAGCAGTTTAGGGCCCTTCCCCTACGAGCAGTACTTC.

This clonotype was recorded a few times. The chain recombines TRBV10-1 with TRBJ2-2; 7 bases are shared with TRBD2. There are 15 residues in the CDR3. From germline, CDR1 is WNHNN and CDR2 SYGVQD (reference sequence). V shed 7 bases, J shed 1 base, and the junction held 6 bases outside the gene matches. The CDR3 here is CASNAGALNTGELFF. Here the CDR3 DNA reads TGCGCCAGCAACGCGGGAGCGCTGAACACCGGGGAGCTGTTTTTT.

The chain combines TRBV11-2 with TRBJ2-2, with 7 bases lining up with TRBD1. Germline CDR1 is SGHAT and CDR2 is FQNNGV. This CDR3 has 16 amino acids. Trimming at V came to 1 base and at J to 5 bases, leaving 7 bases not matched to a gene. CDR3 protein: CASSLVQGFFTGELFF. In nucleotides, the CDR3 is TGTGCCAGCAGCTTAGTACAGGGGTTCTTTACCGGGGAGCTGTTTTTT.

Concerning this clonotype: This likely comes from a read error, as the CDR3 has no conserved phenylalanine or tryptophan at its end. The chain employs TRBV7-8 and TRBJ1-5, with D unclear. The CDR3 length is 15 residues. Germline values: CDR1 SGHVS, CDR2 FQNEAQ. V lost 1 base, J lost 3 bases, and 10 bases lay in between. The CDR3 loop reads CASSLEAGANQPQHS. CDR3 coding DNA: TGTGCCAGCAGCTTAGAAGCCGGCGCCAATCAGCCCCAGCATTCT.

This clonotype showed up just a few times. The chain couples TRBV7-9 to TRBJ1-2, with 9 bases fitting TRBD1. With V trimmed by 6 bases and J by 5 bases, 10 bases remained unmatched. The CDR3 has 15 amino acids. CDR1 SEHNR and CDR2 FQNEAQ come from the germline V gene (reference sequence). The CDR3 DNA reads TGTGCCAGCAGGCTTACGGACAGGGGAACATATGGCTACACCTTC. Its translation is CASRLTDRGTYGYTF. The variable domain in full, completed from reference TRBV7-9 and TRBJ1-2, reads DTGVSQNPRHKITKRGQNVTFRCDPISEHNRLYWYRQTLGQGPEFLTYFQNEAQLEKSRLLSDRFSAERPKGSFSTLEIQRTEQGDSAMYLCASRLTDRGTYGYTFGSGTRLTVV.

This clonotype has at least ten counts. The rearrangement links TRBV7-9 to TRBJ2-7; 12 bases align to TRBD2. V was pared by 4 bases and J by 1 base, with 2 bases of the junction left unmatched. This CDR3 contains 15 residues. Germline CDR1 reads SEHNR; CDR2 reads FQNEAQ (reference sequence). Here the CDR3 reads CASSSTSGRSYEQYF. The CDR3 DNA reads as TGTGCCAGCAGCTCTACTAGCGGGAGGTCCTACGAGCAGTACTTC.

With respect to this clonotype: A much larger clone is a single base away; this may be a read error. The chain links TRBV28 to TRBJ2-1; D is unresolved. Germline loops: CDR1 MDHEN, CDR2 SYDVKM. Trimming shortened V by 6 bases and J by 5 bases, and 2 bases separated the two germline ends. This CDR3 is built from 10 residues. In nucleotides, the CDR3 is TGTGCCAGCAGAGACAATGAGCAGTTCTTC. This translates into CASRDNEQFF.

This clonotype was recorded a few times. This chain uses TRBV24-1 with TRBJ1-4; no definite D call. Trimming took off 5 bases at V and 5 bases at J, with 20 bases between the two ends. Per germline, CDR1 KGHDR and CDR2 SFDVKD. The CDR3 totals 17 residues. In DNA form, the CDR3 reads TGTGCCACCAGTGGACCCCCAGTCCGGATAAAAAATGAAAAACTGTTTTTT. Translated, it gives CATSGPPVRIKNEKLFF.

The gene calls are TRBV6-1 and TRBJ2-3; no definite D call. CDR1 and CDR2 (germline): MNHNS, SASEGT. The CDR3 spans 14 residues. V was clipped by 6 bases and J by 0 bases, with 10 bases between them. CDR3 sequence: CASSYPMSTDTQYF. CDR3 coding DNA: TGTGCCAGCAGCTATCCGATGAGCACAGATACGCAGTATTTT.

This clonotype was observed a few times. The chain joins TRBV20-1 to TRBJ1-2; D ambiguous. Germline CDR1 and CDR2: DFQATT and SNEGSKA (reference sequence). The ends were cut back, 6 bases at V and 6 bases at J, with 11 bases in the middle. The CDR3 sequence is 11 residues long. This chain's CDR3 is CSANQGNGYTF. As DNA, the CDR3 is TGCAGTGCCAACCAAGGGAATGGCTACACCTTC.

The sample holds many counts of this clonotype. The chain carries TRBV24-1 and TRBJ1-1; D is possibly TRBD1 (5 bases). This CDR3 has 12 amino acids. Germline assignment: CDR1 KGHDR and CDR2 SFDVKD. Trimming took off 9 bases at V and 4 bases at J, with 11 bases between the two ends. This CDR3 is CATRGGATEAFF. The CDR3 DNA is TGTGCCACCCGAGGAGGGGCCACTGAAGCTTTCTTT.

The chain couples TRBV28 to TRBJ2-7; tentatively, D is TRBD2 (6 bases). Trimming took 2 bases from V and 3 from J, leaving 11 bases between them. CDR3 size: 14 residues. Germline values: CDR1 MDHEN, CDR2 SYDVKM. The CDR3 DNA is TGTGCCAGCAGTTTAATGGCTAGCGACTACGAGCAGTACTTC. It translates to CASSLMASDYEQYF. Looking up the rest from reference TRBV28 and TRBJ2-7 gives the full variable domain: DVKVTQSSRYLVKRTGEKVFLECVQDMDHENMFWYRQDPGLGLRLIYFSYDVKMKEKGDIPEGYSVSREKKERFSLILESASTNQTSMYLCASSLMASDYEQYFGPGTRLTVT.

This clonotype was counted between two and nine times. An end of the junction does not agree with germline; a read error may underlie this. The V gene is TRBV15, the J gene TRBJ2-7; D is possibly TRBD2 (5 bases). Germline V CDR1 and CDR2: LNHNV, YYDKDF (reference sequence). CDR3 size: 13 residues. The CDR3 region has the DNA TGTGCCACCAAGATCGCGGACTCCAACGAGCAGTACTTC. Its translation is CATKIADSNEQYF. Full variable domain (outside the CDR3, taken from reference TRBV15 and TRBJ2-7): DAMVIQNPRYQVTQFGKPVTLSCSQTLNHNVMYWYQQKSSQAPKLLFHYYDKDFNNEADTPDNFQSRRPNTSFCFLDIRSPGLGDTAMYLCATKIADSNEQYFGPGTRLTVT.

A word on this clonotype: A far larger clone lies a single base away; this is likely a read error. The J gene is TRBJ2-7, the V gene TRBV28; perhaps TRBD1 as D (6 bases). Looked up from germline, CDR1 is MDHEN and CDR2 is SYDVKM. The CDR3 has 13 amino acids. The CDR3 coding sequence is TGTGCCAGCAGTTCCGGGACAAACTACGAGCGGTACTTC. Translation: CASSSGTNYERYF.

J is TRBJ2-1 and V is TRBV3-1; 7 positions match TRBD2. The CDR3 has 13 residues. Germline lookup yields CDR1 LGHDT and CDR2 YNNKEL (reference sequence). V shed 4 bases and J 9 bases; nucleotides not matched to a gene: 6. CDR3 nucleotide sequence: TGTGCCAGCAGCCTCCCCTGGGGGGGTGAGCAGTTCTTC. It translates to CASSLPWGGEQFF.

Many counts were recorded for this clonotype. The chain uses TRBV2 and TRBJ2-5; D perhaps matches TRBD1 (6 bases). Germline CDR1 reads SNHLY; CDR2 reads FYNNEI. V dropped 7 bases and J dropped 2 bases, with 11 bases sitting between them. The CDR3 loop spans 13 amino acids. CDR3 nucleotide sequence: TGTGCCAGCACCAAGGGGGTACAAGAGACCCAGTACTTC. It codes for CASTKGVQETQYF.

Of note for this clonotype: This may arise from a read error, as a much more abundant clone is one base away. The chain couples TRBV5-6 to TRBJ1-1; TRBD1 matches at 7 bases. This CDR3 has 14 amino acids. The germline V gene encodes CDR1 SGHDT and CDR2 YYEEEE. CDR3 nucleotides: TGTGCCAGCGGACAGGAGACAGAGAACACTGAAGCTGTCTTT. This translates into CASGQETENTEAVF.

In this sample, this clonotype turned up a few times. The V and J genes are TRBV9 and TRBJ2-7; perhaps D is TRBD1 or TRBD2 (7 bases each). The CDR3 sequence is 15 residues long. The germline gives CDR1 SGDLS, CDR2 YYNGEE. V was clipped by 3 bases and J by 4 bases, with 17 bases between them. CDR3 sequence: CASSGGTAGWYEQYF. The CDR3 DNA sequence: TGTGCCAGCAGCGGCGGGACAGCGGGATGGTACGAGCAGTACTTC.

As concerns this clonotype: This is likely an artifact of a read error, given a far larger clone one base away. V is TRBV7-9 and J is TRBJ1-1; D gene ambiguous. This CDR3 has 13 residues. V was clipped by 1 base and J by 5 bases, with 8 bases between them. Germline lookup yields CDR1 SEHNR and CDR2 FQNEAQ (reference sequence). Written as DNA, the CDR3 is TGTGCCAGCAGCTTAGGGATGAGGACTGAAGCTTTCTTT. Its translation: CASSLGMRTEAFF.

This clonotype was seen ten or more times. The rearrangement uses TRBV6-1 and TRBJ1-6; the D is unclear. Germline V lookup: CDR1 MNHNS, CDR2 SASEGT. V was shortened by 6 bases and J by 2 bases, with 5 bases between the two germline ends. The CDR3 totals 13 residues. CDR3 DNA sequence: TGTGCCAGCAGAGACACCTATAATTCACCCCTCCACTTT. It is translated as CASRDTYNSPLHF.

This clonotype was detected ten times or more. This sequence joins TRBV28 and TRBJ1-2; 7 bases fit TRBD1. This CDR3 contains 12 residues. CDR1 is MDHEN, CDR2 SYDVKM, per germline. V gave up 9 bases and J gave up 8 bases; unmatched junction bases: 9. CDR3 in amino acids: CASRQPGGGYTF. The CDR3 nucleotides read TGTGCCAGTAGACAGCCAGGGGGAGGCTACACCTTC.